These 9 T cell receptor beta chains came from one sample sequenced in a study of STAT5B mutations in CD4+ large granular lymphocyte leukemia. Clones were read by immunoSEQ multiplex PCR, and TCRdb kept only the in-frame ones, dropping some. The sample comprises around 32,000 clones, less than 75% of which are singletons, and approximately 0.49% rests with the top ten. The sample was CD4+ T cells from blood buffy coats. These receptors were obtained from a human donor in good health.

This clone came up once. V and J are TRBV7-9 and TRBJ2-6; tentative D call: TRBD2 (5 bases). From germline, CDR1 is SEHNR and CDR2 FQNEAQ (reference sequence). There are 16 residues in the CDR3. V was clipped by 3 bases and J by 0 bases, with 9 bases between them. In nucleotides, the CDR3 is TGTGCCAGCAGCTTTGCCCGGGGCTCTGGGGCCAACGTCCTGACTTTC. Translating it yields CASSFARGSGANVLTF.

V usage is TRBV2 and J usage is TRBJ2-7, with D perhaps matching TRBD1 (6 bases). The V and J ends lost 3 bases and 0 bases respectively, with 12 bases between them. The CDR3 is made up of 15 amino acids. The V gene's germline CDR1 is SNHLY and CDR2 FYNNEI. The CDR3 DNA follows: TGTGCCAGCAGTGAGAGACAGGCGAGCTCCTACGAGCAGTACTTC. Translation: CASSERQASSYEQYF. Based on the CDR3 plus reference TRBV2 and TRBJ2-7, the full variable domain is EPEVTQTPSHQVTQMGQEVILRCVPISNHLYFYWYRQILGQKVEFLVSFYNNEISEKSEIFDDQFSVERPDGSNFTLKIRSTKLEDSAMYFCASSERQASSYEQYFGPGTRLTVT.

This clone has only a few counts. The rearrangement joins TRBV10-2 to TRBJ1-1; 7 nucleotides align to TRBD1. In germline, CDR1 is WSHSY, CDR2 SAAADI. J gave up 1 base and V 5 bases, and 10 bases lay outside the gene matches. This CDR3 has 16 amino acids. The CDR3 DNA reads TGCGCCAGCAGTCGATCATCGGGACAGCCGAACACTGAAGCTTTCTTT. Residues: CASSRSSGQPNTEAFF.

V usage is TRBV27 and J usage is TRBJ2-1; the D gene is possibly TRBD2 (7 bases). The CDR3 sequence is 14 residues long. Germline V gene lookup returns CDR1 MNHEY and CDR2 SMNVEV (reference sequence). V dropped 0 bases and J dropped 6 bases, with 9 bases sitting between them. In nucleotides, the CDR3 is TGTGCCAGCAGTTTATCGGGGGGGCGCAATGAGCAGTTCTTC. As protein: CASSLSGGRNEQFF.

This clone occurred a few times. This sequence joins TRBV6-5 and TRBJ2-1; 8 bases align to TRBD1. The CDR3 sequence is 16 residues long. Germline lookup yields CDR1 MNHEY and CDR2 SVGAGI. With V trimmed by 0 bases and J by 1 base, 2 bases remained unmatched. DNA for the CDR3: TGTGCCAGCAGTTACTCGACAGGGGCATCCTACAATGAGCAGTTCTTC. Residues: CASSYSTGASYNEQFF.

The rearrangement links TRBV6-6 to TRBJ1-6, with unresolved D. Trimming left V 1 base short and J 0 bases short, with 4 bases between. This CDR3 comprises 15 residues. Germline V gene lookup returns CDR1 MNHNY and CDR2 SVGAGI (reference sequence). For the CDR3, the DNA is TGTGCCAGCAGTTACTACAGCTCCTATAATTCACCCCTCCACTTT. Translated, it gives CASSYYSSYNSPLHF.

The rearrangement links TRBV13 to TRBJ2-6; D is perhaps TRBD2 (6 bases). The V end lost 5 bases, the J end lost 4 bases, and 18 bases lay between the germline ends. The CDR3 covers 17 residues. In germline, CDR1 is PRHDT, CDR2 FYEKMQ (reference sequence). CDR3 DNA: TGTGCCAGCAGCAAAAGGGTCGGGGGTACGGGGGCCAACGTCCTGACTTTC. Residues: CASSKRVGGTGANVLTF.

This chain uses TRBV15 with TRBJ2-7; D gene uncertain. The CDR3 has 14 amino acids. CDR1 LNHNV and CDR2 YYDKDF come from the germline V gene (reference sequence). V lost 0 bases and J lost 0, with 6 bases in between. This CDR3 reads CATSRDIGSYEQYF. The CDR3 DNA follows: TGTGCCACCAGCAGAGACATTGGCTCCTACGAGCAGTACTTC.

The chain uses TRBV7-8 and TRBJ2-5; 12 nucleotides match TRBD2. The germline gives CDR1 SGHVS, CDR2 FQNEAQ. The ends lost 5 bases at V and 4 bases at J; junction bases unmatched: 2. There are 14 residues in the CDR3. CDR3 DNA: TGTGCCAGCAGCCTGGGACTAGCGGGAGAGACCCAGTACTTC. It translates to CASSLGLAGETQYF. The full variable domain, with the rest looked up from reference TRBV7-8 and TRBJ2-5, is GAGVSQSPRYKVAKRGQDVALRCDPISGHVSLFWYQQALGQGPEFLTYFQNEAQLDKSGLPSDRFFAERPEGSVSTLKIQRTQQEDSAVYLCASSLGLAGETQYFGPGTRLLVL.